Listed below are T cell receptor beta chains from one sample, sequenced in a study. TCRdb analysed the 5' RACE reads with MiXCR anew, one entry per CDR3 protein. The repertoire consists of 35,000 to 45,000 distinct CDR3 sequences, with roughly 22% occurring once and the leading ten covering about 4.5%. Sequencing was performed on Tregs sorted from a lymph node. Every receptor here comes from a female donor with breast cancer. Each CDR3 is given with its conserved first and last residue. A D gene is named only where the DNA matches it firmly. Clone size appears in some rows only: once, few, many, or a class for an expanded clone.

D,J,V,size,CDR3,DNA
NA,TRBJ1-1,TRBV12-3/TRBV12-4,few,CASRTGNTEAFF,TGTGCCAGCAGGACGGGGAACACTGAAGCTTTCTTT
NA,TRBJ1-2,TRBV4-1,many,CASSQYGDYGYTF,TGCGCCAGCAGCCAATACGGGGACTATGGCTACACCTTC
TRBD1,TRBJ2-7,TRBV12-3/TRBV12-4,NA,CASSTVGQGKQYF,TGTGCCAGCAGCACCGTCGGACAGGGGAAGCAGTACTTC
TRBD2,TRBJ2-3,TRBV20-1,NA,CSAPLASGNGDTQYF,TGCAGTGCTCCCCTCGCTAGCGGGAACGGAGATACGCAGTATTTT
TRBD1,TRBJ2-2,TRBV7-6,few,CASSYGQGAITGELFF,TGTGCCAGCAGCTACGGACAGGGGGCTATCACCGGGGAGCTGTTTTTT
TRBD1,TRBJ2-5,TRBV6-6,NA,CASSFLTGPQETQYF,TGTGCCAGCAGTTTCTTGACAGGGCCCCAAGAGACCCAGTACTTC
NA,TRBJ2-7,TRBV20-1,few,CSAHGGTYEQYF,TGCAGTGCTCATGGCGGGACCTACGAGCAGTACTTC
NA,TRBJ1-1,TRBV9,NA,CASSPPGRWTEAFF,TGTGCCAGCAGCCCCCCGGGTCGGTGGACTGAAGCTTTCTTT
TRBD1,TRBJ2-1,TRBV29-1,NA,CSVEEGRGLANEQFF,TGCAGCGTTGAAGAGGGCAGGGGGCTTGCCAATGAGCAGTTCTTC
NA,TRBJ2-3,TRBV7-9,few,CASSPAGLEEDTQYF,TGTGCCAGCAGCCCAGCCGGGTTGGAGGAAGATACGCAGTATTTT
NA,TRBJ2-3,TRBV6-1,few,CAGGPLGQMTDTQYF,TGTGCCGGGGGACCTCTAGGGCAGATGACAGATACGCAGTATTTT
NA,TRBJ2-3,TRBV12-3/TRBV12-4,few,CASSLDGQTQYF,TGTGCCAGCAGCTTGGATGGACAGACGCAGTATTTT
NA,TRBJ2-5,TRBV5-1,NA,CASSLLLQETQYF,TGCGCCAGCAGCTTGCTTCTCCAAGAGACCCAGTACTTC
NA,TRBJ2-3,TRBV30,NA,CAWSVVISGTDTQYF,TGTGCCTGGAGTGTAGTCATTAGCGGCACAGATACGCAGTATTTT
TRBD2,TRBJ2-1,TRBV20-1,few,CSASVRTSYDNEQFF,TGCAGTGCTAGTGTGAGGACTAGCTACGACAATGAGCAGTTCTTC
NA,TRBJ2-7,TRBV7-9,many,CASSLTSAEQYF,TGTGCCAGCAGCTTAACCAGCGCCGAGCAGTACTTC
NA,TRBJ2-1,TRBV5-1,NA,CASSMLSSYNEQFF,TGCGCCAGCAGCATGTTGAGCTCCTACAATGAGCAGTTCTTC
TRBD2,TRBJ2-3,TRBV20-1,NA,CSARDWSGLAGGRFDTQYF,TGCAGTGCTAGAGATTGGTCGGGCCTAGCGGGAGGGAGGTTTGATACGCAGTATTTT
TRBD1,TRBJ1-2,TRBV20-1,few,CSAGDSSNYGYTF,TGCAGTGCTGGGGACAGCTCTAACTATGGCTACACCTTC
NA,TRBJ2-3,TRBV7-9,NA,CASRPRASRTQYF,TGTGCCAGCAGACCTAGGGCGTCGCGAACGCAGTATTTT
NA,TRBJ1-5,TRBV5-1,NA,CASSLFPGVYQPQHF,TGCGCCAGCAGCTTGTTCCCGGGCGTCTACCAGCCCCAGCATTTT
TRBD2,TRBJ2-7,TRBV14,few,CASSWTSGPYEQYF,TGTGCCAGCAGCTGGACTAGCGGACCCTACGAGCAGTACTTC
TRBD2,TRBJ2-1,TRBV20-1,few,CSARRRLAGGALSNEQFF,TGCAGTGCTAGACGTCGACTAGCGGGAGGGGCCTTATCAAATGAGCAGTTCTTC
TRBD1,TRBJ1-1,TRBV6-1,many,CASSGQGYTEAFF,TGTGCCAGCAGTGGACAGGGATACACTGAAGCTTTCTTT
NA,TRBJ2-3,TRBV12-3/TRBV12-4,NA,CASSLRTATDTQYF,TGTGCCAGCAGTCTGCGGACGGCCACAGATACGCAGTATTTT
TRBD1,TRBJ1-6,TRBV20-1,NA,CSARRRQGAWNSPLHF,TGCAGTGCTAGAAGAAGACAGGGGGCATGGAATTCACCCCTCCACTTT